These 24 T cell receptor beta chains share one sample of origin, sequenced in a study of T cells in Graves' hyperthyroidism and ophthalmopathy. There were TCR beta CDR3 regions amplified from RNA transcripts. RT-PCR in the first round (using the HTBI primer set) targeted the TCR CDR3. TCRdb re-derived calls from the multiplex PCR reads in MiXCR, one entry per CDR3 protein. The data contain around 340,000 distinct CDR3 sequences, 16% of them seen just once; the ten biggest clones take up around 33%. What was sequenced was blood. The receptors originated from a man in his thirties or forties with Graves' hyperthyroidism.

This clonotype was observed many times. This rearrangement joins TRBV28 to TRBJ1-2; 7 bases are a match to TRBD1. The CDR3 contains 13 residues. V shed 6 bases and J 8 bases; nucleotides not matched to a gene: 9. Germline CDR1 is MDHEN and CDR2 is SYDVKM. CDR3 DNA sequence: TGTGCCAGCAGAACCGGGACAGCAAGGGGCTACACCTTC. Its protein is CASRTGTARGYTF.

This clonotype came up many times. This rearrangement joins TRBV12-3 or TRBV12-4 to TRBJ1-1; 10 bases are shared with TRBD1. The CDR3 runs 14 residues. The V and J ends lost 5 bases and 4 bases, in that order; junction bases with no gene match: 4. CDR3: CASSRTGGTTEAFF. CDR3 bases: TGTGCCAGCAGTAGGACAGGGGGGACCACTGAAGCTTTCTTT.

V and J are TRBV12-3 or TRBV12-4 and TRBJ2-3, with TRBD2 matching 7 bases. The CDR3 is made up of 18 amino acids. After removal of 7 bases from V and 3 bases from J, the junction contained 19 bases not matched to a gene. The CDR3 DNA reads TGTGCCAGCACCCTCCCCGGGGCGGGAGAACGGAAAACAGATACGCAGTATTTT. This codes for CASTLPGAGERKTDTQYF.

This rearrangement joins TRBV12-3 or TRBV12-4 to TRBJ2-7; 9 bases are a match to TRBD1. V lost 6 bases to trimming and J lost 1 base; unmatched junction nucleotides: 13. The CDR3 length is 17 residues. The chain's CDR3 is CASSQTRYRGPSYEQYF. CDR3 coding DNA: TGTGCCAGCAGCCAAACTCGATACAGGGGGCCATCCTACGAGCAGTACTTC.

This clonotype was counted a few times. CDR3 nucleotide sequence: TGTGCCAGCAGCTACACTAGCGGACGCACAGATACGCAGTATTTT. Translating gives CASSYTSGRTDTQYF. The chain combines TRBV5-5 with TRBJ2-3; 8 positions agree with TRBD2. V was pared by 3 bases and J by 1 base, with 4 bases of the junction left unmatched. This CDR3 contains 15 residues. The germline V gene encodes CDR1 SGHKS and CDR2 YYEKEE (reference sequence).

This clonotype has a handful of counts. The CDR3 loop reads CASVGDQGGPSSGANVLTF. The CDR3 coding sequence is TGTGCCAGCGTGGGGGACCAAGGGGGACCCTCCTCTGGGGCCAACGTCCTGACTTTC. The chain links TRBV2 to TRBJ2-6, with a weak D call TRBD1 (6 bases). The CDR3 runs to 19 residues. The germline V gene encodes CDR1 SNHLY and CDR2 FYNNEI. V was cut by 8 bases and J by 0 bases, with 23 bases left in between.

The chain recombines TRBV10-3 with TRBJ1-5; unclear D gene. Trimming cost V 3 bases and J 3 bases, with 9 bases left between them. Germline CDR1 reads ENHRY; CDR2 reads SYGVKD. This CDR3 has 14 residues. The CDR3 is CAISDGDLNQPQHF. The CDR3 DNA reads TGTGCCATCAGTGATGGGGATCTCAATCAGCCCCAGCATTTT.

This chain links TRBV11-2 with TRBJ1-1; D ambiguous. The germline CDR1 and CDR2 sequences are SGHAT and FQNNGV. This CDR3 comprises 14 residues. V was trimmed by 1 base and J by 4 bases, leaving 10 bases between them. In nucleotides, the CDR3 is TGTGCCAGCAGCTTAGGACTTTCCGGCACTGAAGCTTTCTTT. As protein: CASSLGLSGTEAFF.

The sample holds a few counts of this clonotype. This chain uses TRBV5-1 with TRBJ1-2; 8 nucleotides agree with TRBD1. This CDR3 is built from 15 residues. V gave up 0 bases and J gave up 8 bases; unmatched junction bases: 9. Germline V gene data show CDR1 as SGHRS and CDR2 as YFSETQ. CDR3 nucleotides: TGCGCCAGCAGCTTGGTGGGCAGGGGGCCGGAAGGCTACACCTTC. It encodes CASSLVGRGPEGYTF.

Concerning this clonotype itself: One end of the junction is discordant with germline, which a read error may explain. This CDR3 reads CTTSDGGDAAVGIQYF. CDR3 bases: TGTACCACCAGTGATGGAGGGGACGCGGCTGTTGGCATTCAGTACTTC. This chain joins TRBV24-1 and TRBJ2-4; D is perhaps TRBD2 (6 bases). This CDR3 has 16 residues. Germline CDR1 KGHDR, CDR2 SFDVKD.

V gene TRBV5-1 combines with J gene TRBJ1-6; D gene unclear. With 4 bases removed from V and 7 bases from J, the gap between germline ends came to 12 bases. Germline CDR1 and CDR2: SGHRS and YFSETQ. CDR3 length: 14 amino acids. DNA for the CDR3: TGCGCCAGCAGCCAAAGCTATGGAAATTCACCCCTCCACTTT. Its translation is CASSQSYGNSPLHF.

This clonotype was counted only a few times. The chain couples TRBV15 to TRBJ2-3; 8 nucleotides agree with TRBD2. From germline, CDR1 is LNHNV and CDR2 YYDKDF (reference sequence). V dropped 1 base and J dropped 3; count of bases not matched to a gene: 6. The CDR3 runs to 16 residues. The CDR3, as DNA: TGTGCCACCAGCAGAGGGATAGCGGGGTCTACAGATACGCAGTATTTT. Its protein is CATSRGIAGSTDTQYF.

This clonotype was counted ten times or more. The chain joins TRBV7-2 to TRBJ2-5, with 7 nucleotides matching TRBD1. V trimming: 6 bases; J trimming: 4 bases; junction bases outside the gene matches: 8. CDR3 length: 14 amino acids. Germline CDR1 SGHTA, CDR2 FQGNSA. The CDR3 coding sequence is TGTGCCAGCAGGAGCAGGGGGATCGTAGAGACCCAGTACTTC. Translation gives CASRSRGIVETQYF.

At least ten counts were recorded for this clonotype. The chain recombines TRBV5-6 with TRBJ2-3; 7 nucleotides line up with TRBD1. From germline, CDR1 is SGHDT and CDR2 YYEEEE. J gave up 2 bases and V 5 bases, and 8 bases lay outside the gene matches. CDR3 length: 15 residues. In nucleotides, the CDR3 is TGTGCCAGCAGGGGACCGGGACAGAACACAGATACGCAGTATTTT. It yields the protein CASRGPGQNTDTQYF.

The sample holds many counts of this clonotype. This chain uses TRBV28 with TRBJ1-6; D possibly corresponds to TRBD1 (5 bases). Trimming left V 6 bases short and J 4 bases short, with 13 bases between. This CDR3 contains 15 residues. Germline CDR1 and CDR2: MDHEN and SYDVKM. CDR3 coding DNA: TGTGCCAGCAGAAATTTTGAGGGGTATAATTCACCCCTCCACTTT. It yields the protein CASRNFEGYNSPLHF.

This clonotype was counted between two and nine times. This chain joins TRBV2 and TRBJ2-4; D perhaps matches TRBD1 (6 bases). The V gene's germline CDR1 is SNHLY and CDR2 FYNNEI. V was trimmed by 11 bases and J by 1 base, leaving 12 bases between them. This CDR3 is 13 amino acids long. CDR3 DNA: TGTGCCGGCGGCGGACAGGCCAAAAACATTCAGTACTTC. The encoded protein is CAGGGQAKNIQYF. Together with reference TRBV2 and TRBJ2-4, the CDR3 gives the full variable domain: EPEVTQTPSHQVTQMGQEVILRCVPISNHLYFYWYRQILGQKVEFLVSFYNNEISEKSEIFDDQFSVERPDGSNFTLKIRSTKLEDSAMYFCAGGGQAKNIQYFGAGTRLSVL.

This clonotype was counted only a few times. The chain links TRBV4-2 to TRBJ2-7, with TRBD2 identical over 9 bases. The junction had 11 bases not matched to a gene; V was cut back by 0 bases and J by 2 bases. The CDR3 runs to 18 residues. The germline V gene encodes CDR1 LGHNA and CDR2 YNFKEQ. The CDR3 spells CASSQEATSGSTPYEQYF. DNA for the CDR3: TGTGCCAGCAGCCAAGAAGCTACTAGCGGGTCTACTCCCTACGAGCAGTACTTC.

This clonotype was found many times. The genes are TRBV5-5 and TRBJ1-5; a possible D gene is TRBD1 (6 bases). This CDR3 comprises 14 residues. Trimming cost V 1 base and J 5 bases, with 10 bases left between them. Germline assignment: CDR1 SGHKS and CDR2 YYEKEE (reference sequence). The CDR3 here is CASSLSGEDQPQHF. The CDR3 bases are TGTGCCAGCAGCTTGTCAGGGGAGGATCAGCCCCAGCATTTT.

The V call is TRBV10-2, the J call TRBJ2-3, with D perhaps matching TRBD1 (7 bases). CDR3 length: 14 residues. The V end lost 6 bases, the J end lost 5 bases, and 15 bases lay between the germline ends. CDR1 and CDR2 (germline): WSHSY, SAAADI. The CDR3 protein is CASREEGAGDTQYF. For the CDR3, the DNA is TGCGCCAGCAGGGAGGAGGGGGCCGGAGATACGCAGTATTTT.

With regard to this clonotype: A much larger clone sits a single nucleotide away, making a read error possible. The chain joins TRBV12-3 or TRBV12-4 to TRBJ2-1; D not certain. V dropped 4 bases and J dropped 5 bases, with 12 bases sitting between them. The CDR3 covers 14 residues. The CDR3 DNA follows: TGTGCCAGCAGTTATGGACCCCCAAACAATGAGCAGTTCTTC. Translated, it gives CASSYGPPNNEQFF.

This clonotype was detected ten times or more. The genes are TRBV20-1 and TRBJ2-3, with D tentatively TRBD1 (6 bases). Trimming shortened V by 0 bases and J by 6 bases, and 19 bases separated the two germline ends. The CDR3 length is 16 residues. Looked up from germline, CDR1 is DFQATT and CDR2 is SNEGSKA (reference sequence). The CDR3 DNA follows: TGCAGTGCTAGAGATCCTCTGGAGACTGGGGGCGATACGCAGTATTTT. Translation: CSARDPLETGGDTQYF.

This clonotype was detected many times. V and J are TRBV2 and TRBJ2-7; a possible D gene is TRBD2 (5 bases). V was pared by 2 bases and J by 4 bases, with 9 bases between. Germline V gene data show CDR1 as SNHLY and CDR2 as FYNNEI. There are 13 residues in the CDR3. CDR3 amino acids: CASSEFREYEQYF. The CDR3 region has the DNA TGTGCCAGCAGTGAATTCCGGGAATACGAGCAGTACTTC.

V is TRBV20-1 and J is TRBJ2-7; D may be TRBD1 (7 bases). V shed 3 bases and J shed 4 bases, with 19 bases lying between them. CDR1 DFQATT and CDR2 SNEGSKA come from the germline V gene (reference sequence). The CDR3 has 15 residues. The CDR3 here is CSARFPGGNRYEQYF. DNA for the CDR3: TGCAGTGCTAGGTTTCCAGGGGGGAACCGTTACGAGCAGTACTTC.

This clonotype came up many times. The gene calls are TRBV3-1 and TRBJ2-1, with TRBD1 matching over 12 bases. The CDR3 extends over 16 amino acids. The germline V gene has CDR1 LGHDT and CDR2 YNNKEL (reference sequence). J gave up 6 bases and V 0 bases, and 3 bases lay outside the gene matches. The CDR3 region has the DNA TGTGCCAGCAGCCAAGAGGGACAGGGGGCGTCCAATGAGCAGTTCTTC. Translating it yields CASSQEGQGASNEQFF.